What follows are 6 T cell receptor beta chains derived from one specimen sequenced in a study of T cell responses to AZD1222 COVID-19 vaccine. Only in-frame clones appear in the TCRdb table, and some are missing; sequencing was by immunoSEQ multiplex PCR. The data contain 100,000 or so clones, 82% of them singletons. Sample: peripheral blood, taken on day 0 of AZD1222 vaccination. The source is an adult in good health.

The chain has TRBV6-5 and TRBJ2-7, with unresolved D. Trimming removed 4 bases from V and 5 bases from J, with 15 bases in between. Germline V lookup: CDR1 MNHEY, CDR2 SVGAGI. This CDR3 comprises 14 residues. This CDR3 reads CASSLGRVVHEQYF. The CDR3 coding sequence is TGTGCCAGCAGTTTGGGAAGGGTGGTCCACGAGCAGTACTTC.

The rearrangement links TRBV7-8 to TRBJ2-2; D not resolved. Trimming stripped 1 base from V and 6 bases from J, with 9 bases between. This CDR3 comprises 14 residues. Germline CDR1 reads SGHVS; CDR2 reads FQNEAQ. CDR3 in amino acids: CASSLGAPAGELFF. CDR3 bases: TGTGCCAGCAGCTTAGGGGCGCCCGCCGGGGAGCTGTTTTTT. The whole variable domain, remainder taken from reference TRBV7-8 and TRBJ2-2, is GAGVSQSPRYKVAKRGQDVALRCDPISGHVSLFWYQQALGQGPEFLTYFQNEAQLDKSGLPSDRFFAERPEGSVSTLKIQRTQQEDSAVYLCASSLGAPAGELFFGEGSRLTVL.

This clone has just a few counts. This rearrangement joins TRBV2 to TRBJ1-4; D remains ambiguous. This CDR3 is 10 amino acids long. CDR1 is SNHLY, CDR2 FYNNEI, per germline. Trimming cost V 3 bases and J 7 bases, with 0 bases left between them. The CDR3 is CASSDEKLFF. CDR3 nucleotides: TGTGCCAGCAGTGATGAAAAACTGTTTTTT.

This clone is a singleton in its sample. This chain uses TRBV4-2 with TRBJ2-3; 9 bases line up with TRBD2. The germline V gene has CDR1 LGHNA and CDR2 YNFKEQ. CDR3 size: 15 residues. V shed 0 bases and J 4 bases; nucleotides not matched to a gene: 2. This CDR3 is CASSQERGGPDTQYF. CDR3 in DNA: TGTGCCAGCAGCCAAGAGCGGGGGGGCCCAGATACGCAGTATTTT.

The V gene is TRBV29-1, the J gene TRBJ2-3; 7 bases fit TRBD1. The CDR3 totals 13 residues. Looked up from germline, CDR1 is SQVTM and CDR2 is ANQGSEA. V was clipped by 2 bases and J by 1 base; unmatched bases: 0. The DNA for the CDR3 is TGCAGCGTTGAACAGGGGGGCACAGATACGCAGTATTTT. It translates to CSVEQGGTDTQYF.

The chain recombines TRBV5-4 with TRBJ2-5; TRBD1 matches 8 bases. Germline CDR1 is SGHNT and CDR2 is YYREEE (reference sequence). Germline trimming cut 4 bases from V and 1 base from J; bases unmatched to any gene: 6. The CDR3 covers 15 residues. DNA of the CDR3: TGTGCCAGCAGCCTTCCGACAGGGGCCCAAGAGACCCAGTACTTC. Encoded protein: CASSLPTGAQETQYF.